The clone carrying this T cell receptor beta chain was counted only a few times. The CDR3 is made up of 17 amino acids. Germline V gene data show CDR1 as SEHNR and CDR2 as FQNEAQ (reference sequence). V lost 5 bases to trimming and J lost 4 bases; unmatched junction nucleotides: 16. The authors diagnosed from clinical symptoms, serum thyroxine, TRAb, thyroid ultrasound and orbital computed tomography. The data were obtained in a study of Graves' ophthalmopathy and Graves' hyperthyroidism. Scientists amplified the TCR beta CDR3 regions from RNA transcripts. First-round RT-PCR used HTBI primers; second-round multiplex PCR followed. A single record per CDR3 protein comes from TCRdb applying MiXCR to the multiplex PCR reads. This table holds 650,000 to 900,000 distinct CDR3 sequences, 35% to 50% found once.

V is TRBV7-9 and J is TRBJ1-1; 7 nucleotides match TRBD1. The sequenced material came from peripheral blood. This sequence originates from an adult man with Graves' ophthalmopathy. DNA of the CDR3: TGTGCCAGCAGCCACGTAAGACAGGGCGAAACGTTCACTGAAGCTTTCTTT. It codes for CASSHVRQGETFTEAFF.